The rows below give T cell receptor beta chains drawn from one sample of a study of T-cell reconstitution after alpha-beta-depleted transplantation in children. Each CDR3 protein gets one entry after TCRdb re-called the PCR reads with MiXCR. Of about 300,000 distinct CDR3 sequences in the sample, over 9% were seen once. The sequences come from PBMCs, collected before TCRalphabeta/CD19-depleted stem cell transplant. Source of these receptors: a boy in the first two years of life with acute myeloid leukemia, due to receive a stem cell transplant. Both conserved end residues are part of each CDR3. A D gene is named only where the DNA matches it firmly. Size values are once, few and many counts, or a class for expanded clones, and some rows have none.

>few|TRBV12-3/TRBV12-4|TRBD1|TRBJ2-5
CASSFSGTEKTQYF
TGTGCCAGCAGTTTCTCCGGGACAGAAAAGACCCAGTACTTC
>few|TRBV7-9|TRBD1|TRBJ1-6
CASSWDRVRDSPLHF
TGTGCCAGCAGCTGGGACAGGGTTCGGGATTCACCCCTCCACTTT
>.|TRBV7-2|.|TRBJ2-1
CASSLGYWGSSYNEQFF
TGTGCCAGCAGCTTAGGATACTGGGGCAGCTCCTACAATGAGCAGTTCTTC
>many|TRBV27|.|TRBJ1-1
CASSYWGNTEAFF
TGTGCCAGCAGTTACTGGGGGAACACTGAAGCTTTCTTT
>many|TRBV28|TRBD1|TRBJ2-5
CASSSAGTGKQETQYF
TGTGCCAGCAGTTCCGCCGGGACAGGGAAACAAGAGACCCAGTACTTC
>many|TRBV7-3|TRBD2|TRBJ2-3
CASQVSGSDTQYF
TGTGCCAGCCAGGTTAGCGGGTCAGATACGCAGTATTTT
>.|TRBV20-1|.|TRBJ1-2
CSAILPRGGDGYTF
TGCAGTGCCATCCTCCCGAGGGGCGGGGATGGCTACACCTTC
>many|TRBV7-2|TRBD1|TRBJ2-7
CASSLRGTVSSYEQYF
TGTGCCAGCAGCTTAAGGGGGACAGTTAGCTCCTACGAGCAGTACTTC
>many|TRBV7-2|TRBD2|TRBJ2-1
CASSSPSWGEGPANEQFF
TGTGCCAGCAGCTCCCCCTCCTGGGGGGAGGGTCCCGCGAATGAGCAGTTCTTC
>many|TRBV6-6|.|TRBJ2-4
CATGRENIQYF
TGTGCCACCGGAAGGGAAAACATTCAGTACTTC
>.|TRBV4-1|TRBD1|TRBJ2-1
CASSNQGALNNEQFF
TGCGCCAGCAGCAACCAGGGGGCGCTAAACAATGAGCAGTTCTTC
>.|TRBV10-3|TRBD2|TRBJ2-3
CAISERRTSGGADTQYF
TGTGCCATCAGTGAGCGGCGGACTAGCGGGGGCGCAGATACGCAGTATTTT
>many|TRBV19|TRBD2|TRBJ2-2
CASSIVGVLRDYWLNTGELFF
TGTGCCAGTAGTATAGTTGGGGTCCTCCGGGACTACTGGCTGAACACCGGGGAGCTGTTTTTT
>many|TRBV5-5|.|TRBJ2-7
CASSRTQLYEQYF
TGTGCCAGCAGCCGTACCCAGCTCTACGAGCAGTACTTC
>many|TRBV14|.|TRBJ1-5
CASSKTRYSNQPQHF
TGTGCCAGCAGCAAAACACGGTATAGCAATCAGCCCCAGCATTTT
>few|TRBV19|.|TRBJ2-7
CASSTSRGVGEQYF
TGTGCCAGTAGTACCAGCAGGGGAGTCGGCGAGCAGTACTTC
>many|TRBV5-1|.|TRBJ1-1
CASSLARYTEAFF
TGCGCCAGCAGCTTGGCCCGTTACACTGAAGCTTTCTTT
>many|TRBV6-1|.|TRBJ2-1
CASSEPRDHEQFF
TGTGCCAGCAGTGAACCGCGGGACCATGAGCAGTTCTTC
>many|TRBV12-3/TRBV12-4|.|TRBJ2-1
CASSWGNEQFF
TGTGCCAGCAGTTGGGGCAATGAGCAGTTCTTC
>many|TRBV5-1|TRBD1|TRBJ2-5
CASARGTAQETQYF
TGCGCCAGCGCACGTGGGACAGCTCAAGAGACCCAGTACTTC
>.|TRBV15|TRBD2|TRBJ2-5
CATSRDGLAEVPQETQYF
TGTGCCACCAGCAGAGATGGACTAGCGGAGGTTCCCCAAGAGACCCAGTACTTC
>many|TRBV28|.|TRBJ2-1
CASRVDSWSSYNEQFF
TGTGCCAGCAGAGTTGATTCATGGAGCTCCTACAATGAGCAGTTCTTC
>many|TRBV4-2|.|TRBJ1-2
CASSQAGYGYTF
TGTGCCAGCAGCCAAGCGGGCTATGGCTACACCTTC
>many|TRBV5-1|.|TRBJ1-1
CASSLEGHEAFF
TGCGCCAGCAGCCTGGAGGGTCATGAAGCTTTCTTT
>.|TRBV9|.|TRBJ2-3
CASSVEVGTDTQYF
TGTGCCAGCAGCGTAGAAGTTGGCACAGATACGCAGTATTTT
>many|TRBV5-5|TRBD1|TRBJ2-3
CASSLRQGDTDTQYF
TGTGCCAGCAGCCTTCGACAGGGAGACACAGATACGCAGTATTTT
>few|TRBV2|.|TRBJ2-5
CASHRETQYF
TGTGCCTCACACAGGGAGACCCAGTACTTC
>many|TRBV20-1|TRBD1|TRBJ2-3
CSALPGGDTQYF
TGCAGTGCCCTACCAGGGGGCGATACGCAGTATTTT
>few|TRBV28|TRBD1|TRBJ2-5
CASSLPTGGTQETQYF
TGTGCCAGCAGTTTGCCGACAGGGGGCACGCAAGAGACCCAGTACTTC
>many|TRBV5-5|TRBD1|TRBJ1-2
CASRYRGVRYTF
TGTGCCAGCAGATACAGGGGCGTACGGTACACCTTC
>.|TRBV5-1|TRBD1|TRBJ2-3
CASSTMTGTASTDTQYF
TGCGCCAGCAGCACCATGACAGGGACGGCTAGCACAGATACGCAGTATTTT
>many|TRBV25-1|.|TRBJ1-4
CAVQRGTNEKLFF
TGTGCCGTTCAGAGGGGAACTAATGAAAAACTGTTTTTT
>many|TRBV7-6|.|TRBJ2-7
CASSPMTDSYEQYF
TGTGCCAGCAGCCCTATGACAGACTCCTACGAGCAGTACTTC
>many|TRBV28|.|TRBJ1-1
CASARYALNTEAFF
TGTGCCAGCGCAAGATATGCCTTGAACACTGAAGCTTTCTTT
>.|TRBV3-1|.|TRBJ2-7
CASSPSVARASYEQYF
TGTGCCAGCAGCCCCTCGGTAGCGAGGGCCTCCTACGAGCAGTACTTC
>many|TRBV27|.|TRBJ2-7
CASSPQLLVFPLYEQYF
TGTGCCAGCAGTCCTCAATTACTAGTGTTCCCTCTCTACGAGCAGTACTTC
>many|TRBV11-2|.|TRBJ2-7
CASSLVASTYEQYF
TGTGCCAGCAGCTTAGTCGCTAGCACCTACGAGCAGTACTTC
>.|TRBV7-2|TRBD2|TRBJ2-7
CASSLVPSGRGYEQYF
TGTGCCAGCAGCTTAGTCCCTAGCGGGAGGGGATACGAGCAGTACTTC
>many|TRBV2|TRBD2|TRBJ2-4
CASSEASGLYIQYF
TGTGCCAGCAGTGAGGCTAGCGGGTTATACATTCAGTACTTC
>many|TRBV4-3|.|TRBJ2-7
CASSQAILLPYEQYF
TGCGCCAGCAGCCAAGCGATTCTCCTCCCCTACGAGCAGTACTTC
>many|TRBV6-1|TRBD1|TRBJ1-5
CASSSYVSGTVSNQPQHF
TGTGCCAGCAGTAGTTACGTATCCGGGACAGTTAGCAATCAGCCCCAGCATTTT